This TCR beta chain was obtained from a study of T-cell memory formation after mild COVID-19 listed by TCRdb under 2021. With respect to the entire study: Most TCR sequence clusters were specific to one of the two donors. T-cell clones expanding and contracting after mild COVID-19 in two donors were tracked by longitudinal TCRalpha and TCRbeta repertoire sequencing. Two young, previously healthy adult volunteers, one female and one male, were included in the cohort.

This clonotype was observed a handful of times. Which antigen it targets is not known. Base qualities are not recorded, but no much larger clone differs from it by a single base. Ficoll-Paque density gradient centrifugation was used to isolate PBMCs. V trim: 3 bases; J trim: 4 bases; unmatched bases: 9. The CDR3 measures 16 amino acids from cysteine to phenylalanine. Only CDR3 DNA remains: 48 bases, in frame from the first base. Sequences SGDLS (CDR1) and YYNGEE (CDR2) are obtained from the germline V gene. Overall results and qualifications from the work: The second-wave clones that peaked on day 37 were not confirmed to be SARS-CoV-2 specific. Contracting CD4+ clones turned up mainly in the CM and EM memory subsets, whereas EMRA was where CD8+ clones were enriched. The study included only a couple of mild cases, and larger cohorts that include severe cases with pre-infection samples were judged to be necessary. From day 15 to 85, contracting clones showed balanced CD4/CD8 phenotypes, whereas a second wave of clones that expanded from day 15 to 37 leaned towards CD4+. Some responding clones were detected in pre-infection memory, suggesting pre-existing cross-reactive memory T cells joined the SARS-CoV-2 response.

TCRdb lists the instrument as Illumina NovaSeq 6000. TCRalpha and TCRbeta cDNA libraries were built by 5'RACE with constant-segment primers, adding sample barcodes and unique molecular identifiers. RNA was extracted from every sample with Trizol reagent. Libraries were amplified in two PCR steps, with a second sample barcode and Illumina TruSeq adapters added in the second step. Sequencing of libraries was performed on an Illumina NovaSeq with 2 x 150 bp paired-end reads. In the paper's pipeline: Reads were demultiplexed and collapsed into UMI-guided consensus sequences with migec v1.2.7. Using mixcr v2.1.11, UMI consensuses were aligned to TRA and TRB V and J templates and then assembled into clonotypes. A clonotype was counted as expanded or contracted only if both edgeR and NoisET called the change significant, with noise models trained on biological replicates. edgeR calls used a false discovery rate-adjusted p below 0.01 and a log2 fold-change threshold of 1. As an exploratory analysis of dynamics, PCA with hierarchical clustering was applied to max-normalized trajectories of the 1000 most abundant clonotypes. Each responding clone was given a CD4 or CD8 phenotype based on the CD4+ and CD8+ repertoires, which had been sequenced separately. The public reads were quality trimmed at Q25 with fastp and then assembled into clones with MiXCR by TCRdb, keeping productive beta chains. A single entry per CDR3 protein holds the most common genes and DNA from its merged rows. Here the V and J calls rest on TCRdb's processing, not on the authors' analysis. The sample yields roughly 550,000 distinct CDR3 sequences; over 20% were counted once. 9.5% to 15% of the sample is in the top ten clones.

The clonotype comes from an adult woman who had mild COVID-19 (a few samples of this study predate the infection). The sample titles of this study are shuffled in the database, so cell type and time point are left out; the donor was told from shared clones. The sequencing input was PBMCs or a T cell subset sorted from them (not recorded which). Recombination joined TRBV9 with TRBJ2-1; 8 junctional bases match TRBD2. The nucleotide sequence reads as follows: TGTGCCAGCAGCGCTGGAGGGGCGGGGGGATACAATGAGCAGTTCTTC. This gives the protein CASSAGGAGGYNEQFF.